This T cell receptor (beta chain) was recorded in a study of CD8+ T cells in alopecia areata. Study findings and constraints: Affected lesional scalp, above all in alopecia totalis/universalis, was more clonal than normal scalp.

The CDR3 is 12 amino acids. Between the trimmed V and J ends, which lost 1 base and 5 bases, there was a span of 5 bases. Germline-derived CDR1 and CDR2 are SEHNR and FQNEAQ (reference sequence). Concerning this clone itself: Its antigen is not identified.

Sorting of CD4+ cells into CD25+CD127- cells was performed for 5 or 6 patients. It was cDNA, reverse transcribed from extracted RNA, that served as the sequencing template. Profiled with immunoSEQ multiplex PCR; TCRdb holds only in-frame clones, not every one. The sample holds over 14,000 clones; approximately 58% are singletons and the top ten take around 3.9%. The sequencing sample was made of CD4+ Tregs sorted from blood. The chain recombines TRBV7-9 with TRBJ1-2; the D is unclear. This TCR was recovered from a human donor with alopecia areata. This chain's CDR3 is CASSLGQYGYTF. The CDR3 nucleotides are TGTGCCAGCAGCTTAGGTCAATATGGCTACACCTTC.